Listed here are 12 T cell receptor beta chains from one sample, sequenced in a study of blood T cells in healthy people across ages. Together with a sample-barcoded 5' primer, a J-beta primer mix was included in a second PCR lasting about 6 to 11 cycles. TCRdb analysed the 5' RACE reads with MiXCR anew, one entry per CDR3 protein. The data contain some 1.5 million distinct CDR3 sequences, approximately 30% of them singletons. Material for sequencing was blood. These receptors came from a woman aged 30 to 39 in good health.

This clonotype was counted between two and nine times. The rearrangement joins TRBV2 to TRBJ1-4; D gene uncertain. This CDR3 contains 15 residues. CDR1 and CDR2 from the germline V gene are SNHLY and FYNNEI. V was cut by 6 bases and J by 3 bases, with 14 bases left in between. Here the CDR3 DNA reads TGTGCCAGCAGGCGCAGGATTATGGCTAATGAAAAACTGTTTTTT. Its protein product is CASRRRIMANEKLFF.

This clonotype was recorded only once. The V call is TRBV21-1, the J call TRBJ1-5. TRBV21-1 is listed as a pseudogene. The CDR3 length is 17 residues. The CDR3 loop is CANSPGTRTGGNQPQHF. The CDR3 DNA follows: TGTGCCAACAGCCCCGGAACCCGGACGGGCGGGAATCAGCCCCAGCATTTT.

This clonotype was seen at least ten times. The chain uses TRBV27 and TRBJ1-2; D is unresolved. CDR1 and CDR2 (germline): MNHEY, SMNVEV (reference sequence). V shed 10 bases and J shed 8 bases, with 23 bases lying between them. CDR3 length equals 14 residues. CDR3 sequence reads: CATRRNNQPGGYTF. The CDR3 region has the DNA TGTGCCACCCGGCGGAATAATCAACCGGGGGGCTACACCTTC.

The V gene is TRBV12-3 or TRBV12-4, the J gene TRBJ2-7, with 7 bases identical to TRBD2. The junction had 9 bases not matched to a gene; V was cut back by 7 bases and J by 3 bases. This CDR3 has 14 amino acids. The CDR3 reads CASNWEGRGYEQYF. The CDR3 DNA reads TGTGCCAGCAACTGGGAGGGTAGGGGCTACGAGCAGTACTTC.

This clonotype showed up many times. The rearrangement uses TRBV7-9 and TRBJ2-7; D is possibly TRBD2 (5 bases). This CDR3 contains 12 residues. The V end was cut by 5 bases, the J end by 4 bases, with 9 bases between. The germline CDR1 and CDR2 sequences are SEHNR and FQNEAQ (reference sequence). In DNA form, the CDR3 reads TGTGCCAGCAGCCCGGGGTGGTACGAGCAGTACTTC. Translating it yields CASSPGWYEQYF. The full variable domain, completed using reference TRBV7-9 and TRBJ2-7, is DTGVSQNPRHKITKRGQNVTFRCDPISEHNRLYWYRQTLGQGPEFLTYFQNEAQLEKSRLLSDRFSAERPKGSFSTLEIQRTEQGDSAMYLCASSPGWYEQYFGPGTRLTVT.

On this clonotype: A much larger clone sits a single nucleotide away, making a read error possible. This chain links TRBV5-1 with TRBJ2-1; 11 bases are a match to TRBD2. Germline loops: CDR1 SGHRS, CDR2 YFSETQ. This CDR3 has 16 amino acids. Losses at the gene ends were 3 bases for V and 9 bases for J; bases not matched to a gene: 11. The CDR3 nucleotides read TGCGCCAGCAGCTCCTATAGCGGGGGGGCGGGGAGTGAGCAGTTCTTC. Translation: CASSSYSGGAGSEQFF.

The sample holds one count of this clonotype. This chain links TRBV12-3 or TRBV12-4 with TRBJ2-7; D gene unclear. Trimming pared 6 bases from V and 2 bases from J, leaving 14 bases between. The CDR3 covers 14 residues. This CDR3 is CASSPPIGPYEQYF. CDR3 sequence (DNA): TGTGCCAGCAGCCCCCCGATTGGTCCCTACGAGCAGTACTTC.

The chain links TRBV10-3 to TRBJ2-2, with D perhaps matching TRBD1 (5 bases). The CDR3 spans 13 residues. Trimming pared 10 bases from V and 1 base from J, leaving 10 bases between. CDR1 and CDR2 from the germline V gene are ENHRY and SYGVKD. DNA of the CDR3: TGTGCCACTTCAGGGTTGAACACCGGGGAGCTGTTTTTT. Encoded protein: CATSGLNTGELFF.

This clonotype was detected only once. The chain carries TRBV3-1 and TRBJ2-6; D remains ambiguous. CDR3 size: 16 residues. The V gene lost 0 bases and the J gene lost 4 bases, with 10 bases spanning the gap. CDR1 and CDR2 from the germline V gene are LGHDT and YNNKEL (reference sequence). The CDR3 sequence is CASSQDPNMGANVLTF. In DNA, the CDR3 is TGTGCCAGCAGCCAAGACCCCAACATGGGGGCCAACGTCCTGACTTTC.

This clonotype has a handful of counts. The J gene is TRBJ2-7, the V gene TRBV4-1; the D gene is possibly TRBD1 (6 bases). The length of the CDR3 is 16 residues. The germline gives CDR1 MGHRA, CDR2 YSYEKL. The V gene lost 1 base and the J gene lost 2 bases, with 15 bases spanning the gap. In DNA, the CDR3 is TGCGCCAGCAGCCAAGCCCACAGGGTAGGACCCTACGAGCAGTACTTC. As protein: CASSQAHRVGPYEQYF.

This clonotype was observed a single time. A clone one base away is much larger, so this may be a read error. CDR3 sequence: CASGLGGSGSTDTQYF. CDR3 sequence (DNA): TGTGCCAGCGGCTTAGGGGGTAGCGGGAGCACAGATACGCAGTATTTT. V usage is TRBV7-8 and J usage is TRBJ2-3; TRBD2 is a possible D gene (7 bases). Germline V gives CDR1 SGHVS, CDR2 FQNEAQ. The CDR3 runs 16 residues.

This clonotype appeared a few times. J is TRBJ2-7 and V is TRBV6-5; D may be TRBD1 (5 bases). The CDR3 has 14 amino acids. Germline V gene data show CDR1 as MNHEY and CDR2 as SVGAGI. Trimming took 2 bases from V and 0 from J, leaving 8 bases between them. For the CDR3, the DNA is TGTGCCAGCAGTTACGACAGAACCTCCTACGAGCAGTACTTC. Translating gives CASSYDRTSYEQYF.